The 20 T cell receptor beta chains reported below all come from one sample, sequenced in a study of cytomegalovirus exposure and HLA in healthy donors. Sequenced by immunoSEQ multiplex PCR; TCRdb stores in-frame clones only, minus some. The sample includes approximately 98,000 clones, over 75% of them seen just once. The sequenced sample consisted of PBMCs. These receptors were collected from a woman aged 18-29 years in good health and CMV-seronegative.

This clone was detected a few times. The chain couples TRBV19 to TRBJ1-2; 8 nucleotides match TRBD1. This CDR3 is 11 amino acids long. Trimming removed 10 bases from V and 8 bases from J; junction bases left unmatched: 6. The germline gives CDR1 LNHDA, CDR2 SQIVND (reference sequence). As DNA, the CDR3 is TGTGCCACTGGACAGGGTTCCGGCTACACCTTC. Its translation: CATGQGSGYTF. The complete variable domain, with remaining parts taken from reference TRBV19 and TRBJ1-2, reads DGGITQSPKYLFRKEGQNVTLSCEQNLNHDAMYWYRQDPGQGLRLIYYSQIVNDFQKGDIAEGYSVSREKKESFPLTVTSAQKNPTAFYLCATGQGSGYTFGSGTRLTVV.

This rearrangement joins TRBV14 to TRBJ1-2, with TRBD1 matching 8 bases. CDR1 is SGHDN and CDR2 is FVKESK in the germline V gene. V lost 5 bases and J lost 2; bases outside the gene matches: 10. CDR3 length: 16 amino acids. Written as DNA, the CDR3 is TGTGCCAGCAGCACCGGACAGGGTAGGGGGAACTATGGCTACACCTTC. It yields the protein CASSTGQGRGNYGYTF.

The chain couples TRBV13 to TRBJ2-5; tentatively, D is TRBD2 (7 bases). The V gene lost 4 bases and the J gene lost 5 bases, with 17 bases spanning the gap. From germline, CDR1 is PRHDT and CDR2 FYEKMQ (reference sequence). The CDR3 is made up of 15 amino acids. CDR3 nucleotide sequence: TGTGCCAGCAGCTCCCCCCGGGGGGCCGGTGAGACCCAGTACTTC. Translated: CASSSPRGAGETQYF.

This clone was found a few times. This chain links TRBV5-5 with TRBJ2-1; 11 bases agree with TRBD2. Germline CDR1 SGHKS, CDR2 YYEKEE (reference sequence). V trimming: 5 bases; J trimming: 8 bases; junction bases outside the gene matches: 0. This CDR3 is built from 12 residues. CDR3 amino acids: CASRGLADEQFF. In nucleotides, the CDR3 is TGTGCCAGCAGGGGACTAGCGGATGAGCAGTTCTTC.

The V and J genes are TRBV6-1 and TRBJ2-2, with D perhaps TRBD1 (6 bases). V lost 5 bases, J lost 5 bases, and 15 bases lay in between. The CDR3 runs to 15 residues. In germline, CDR1 is MNHNS, CDR2 SASEGT. CDR3 loop: CASSSSTGRTGELFF. The CDR3 bases are TGTGCCAGCAGTTCGTCGACAGGACGAACCGGGGAGCTGTTTTTT.

This clone was observed once. The chain's CDR3 is CASSGQGAPNQPQHF. The CDR3 nucleotides are TGTGCCAGCAGTGGACAGGGGGCGCCGAATCAGCCCCAGCATTTT. V usage is TRBV27 and J usage is TRBJ1-5; TRBD1 aligns across 11 bases. Germline loops: CDR1 MNHEY, CDR2 SMNVEV (reference sequence). The J segment lost 4 bases and the V segment lost 5 bases, leaving 4 bases of the junction unmatched. The length of the CDR3 is 15 residues.

J is TRBJ2-7 and V is TRBV9, with a possible D match to TRBD2 (5 bases). Germline assignment: CDR1 SGDLS and CDR2 YYNGEE. Trimming left V 3 bases short and J 3 bases short, with 19 bases between. The CDR3 is made up of 16 amino acids. The CDR3: CASSGDTRSALYEQYF. CDR3 in DNA: TGTGCCAGCAGCGGCGATACTAGATCGGCACTCTACGAGCAGTACTTC.

The V call is TRBV19, the J call TRBJ2-1, with 9 bases fitting TRBD1. Germline-derived CDR1 and CDR2 are LNHDA and SQIVND (reference sequence). The CDR3 is 16 amino acids. V trimming: 5 bases; J trimming: 9 bases; junction bases outside the gene matches: 14. In nucleotides, the CDR3 is TGTGCCAGTAGTCTTACCGGGACAGGGAGTGCAATTGAGCAGTTCTTC. Protein sequence: CASSLTGTGSAIEQFF.

The chain joins TRBV9 to TRBJ2-2; D perhaps matches TRBD2 (5 bases). V shed 0 bases and J shed 6 bases, with 12 bases lying between them. This CDR3 has 15 residues. Germline CDR1 reads SGDLS; CDR2 reads YYNGEE. The DNA of the CDR3 is TGTGCCAGCAGCGTAGGTGGGAGCGCCCCCGGGGAGCTGTTTTTT. It specifies CASSVGGSAPGELFF.

This clone was seen a single time. The rearrangement uses TRBV5-1 and TRBJ2-7; 7 nucleotides align to TRBD1. Germline CDR1 is SGHRS and CDR2 is YFSETQ. The CDR3 has 13 amino acids. V gave up 4 bases and J gave up 3 bases; unmatched junction bases: 4. The CDR3 sequence: CASSPRDSYEQYF. In DNA form, the CDR3 reads TGCGCCAGCAGCCCCCGGGACAGCTACGAGCAGTACTTC.

The chain couples TRBV20-1 to TRBJ1-4; unclear D gene. Germline CDR1 reads DFQATT; CDR2 reads SNEGSKA (reference sequence). Between the trimmed V and J ends, which lost 1 base and 13 bases, there was a span of 10 bases. The CDR3 extends over 11 amino acids. In DNA form, the CDR3 reads TGCAGTGCTAGAGTTAGAGGTAGACTGTTTTTT. Its translation: CSARVRGRLFF.

This clone was picked up one time. The V and J genes are TRBV5-8 and TRBJ2-7, with 9 bases matching TRBD1. CDR1 and CDR2 (germline): SGHTS, YDEGEE. With 0 bases clipped from V and 6 bases from J, the junction kept 4 bases outside the gene matches. The CDR3 length is 14 residues. The CDR3 loop reads CASSLDRGRIEQYF. Here the CDR3 DNA reads TGTGCCAGCAGCTTGGACAGGGGGCGAATCGAGCAGTACTTC.

J is TRBJ2-2 and V is TRBV10-2; 7 positions agree with TRBD1. This CDR3 is built from 15 residues. Germline V lookup: CDR1 WSHSY, CDR2 SAAADI. V lost 2 bases, J lost 1 base, and 1 base stayed unmatched. The CDR3 DNA follows: TGCGCCAGCAGTGAGGGGGACAGGAACACCGGGGAGCTGTTTTTT. Translated: CASSEGDRNTGELFF.

The chain combines TRBV9 with TRBJ1-1; 7 nucleotides match TRBD1. Trimming cost V 3 bases and J 6 bases; bases outside gene matches: 8. CDR3 length: 14 residues. CDR1 SGDLS and CDR2 YYNGEE come from the germline V gene. CDR3 coding DNA: TGTGCCAGCAGCGCGACAACCGGGACAGCTGAAGCTTTCTTT. Its translation: CASSATTGTAEAFF. Full variable domain (remainder filled in from reference TRBV9 and TRBJ1-1): DSGVTQTPKHLITATGQRVTLRCSPRSGDLSVYWYQQSLDQGLQFLIQYYNGEERAKGNILERFSAQQFPDLHSELNLSSLELGDSALYFCASSATTGTAEAFFGQGTRLTVV.

This sequence joins TRBV6-5 and TRBJ2-3, with 9 bases lining up with TRBD2. Per germline, CDR1 MNHEY and CDR2 SVGAGI. The CDR3 is 15 residues long. V shed 6 bases, J shed 0 bases, and the junction held 4 bases outside the gene matches. CDR3 loop: CASSPSGGSTDTQYF. CDR3 nucleotide sequence: TGTGCCAGCAGCCCCAGCGGGGGGAGCACAGATACGCAGTATTTT.

V and J are TRBV29-1 and TRBJ2-3, with TRBD1 as a possible D gene (5 bases). The germline gives CDR1 SQVTM, CDR2 ANQGSEA. V gave up 7 bases and J gave up 1 base, with 9 bases separating them. The CDR3 contains 12 residues. The chain's CDR3 is CSGETGTDTQYF. Here the CDR3 DNA reads TGCAGCGGAGAGACAGGCACAGATACGCAGTATTTT.

J is TRBJ2-7 and V is TRBV10-2; 7 positions agree with TRBD1. The length of the CDR3 is 14 residues. In germline, CDR1 is WSHSY, CDR2 SAAADI. The V and J ends lost 6 bases and 1 base, in that order; junction bases with no gene match: 6. The CDR3 DNA sequence: TGCGCCAGCAGCTCGAGACAGGGTTCCTACGAGCAGTACTTC. It specifies CASSSRQGSYEQYF.

V is TRBV11-1 and J is TRBJ2-1, with D maybe TRBD2 (6 bases). Germline V gives CDR1 SGHAT, CDR2 FQDESV (reference sequence). Trimming shortened V by 5 bases and J by 8 bases, and 19 bases separated the two germline ends. This CDR3 region has 15 residues. CDR3 in DNA: TGTGCCAGCAGCCCGGGAGCAAACCCTTCGGATGAGCAGTTCTTC. Residues: CASSPGANPSDEQFF.

This chain joins TRBV20-1 and TRBJ1-2; D remains ambiguous. V was clipped by 3 bases and J by 8 bases, with 7 bases between them. The CDR3 loop spans 10 amino acids. CDR1 DFQATT and CDR2 SNEGSKA come from the germline V gene (reference sequence). CDR3 DNA sequence: TGCAGTGCTAGTGGCAGGGGCTACACCTTC. It codes for CSASGRGYTF.

The chain employs TRBV4-1 and TRBJ2-2, with a weak D call TRBD2 (6 bases). V shed 1 base and J shed 7 bases, with 16 bases lying between them. This CDR3 contains 16 residues. Germline CDR1 reads MGHRA; CDR2 reads YSYEKL. The CDR3 loop reads CASSQVEAGYGGELFF. DNA for the CDR3: TGCGCCAGCAGCCAAGTTGAGGCGGGATACGGCGGGGAGCTGTTTTTT.